This T cell receptor (beta chain) is from a study of blood T cell repertoires in COVID-19. The trim removed 2 bases at V and 9 bases at J, leaving 13 bases unmatched. The germline gives CDR1 SQVTM, CDR2 ANQGSEA. The CDR3 runs 15 residues. Methods used by the authors: Amplification of reference gene primers provided the estimated nucleated cell counts. The protocol was immunoSEQ multiplex PCR, while the TCRdb copy is restricted to in-frame clones and leaves out a portion. D and trimming come from the DNA, and the V and J calls and clone size come from that table. The sample lists some 64,000 clones, around 70% occurring once. Seattle's enrolled individuals joined amid active infection and were then monitored longitudinally.

The clonotype was recovered from an older woman with COVID-19, enrolled during active disease. The chain links TRBV29-1 to TRBJ2-5; 9 positions agree with TRBD1. Sequenced: peripheral blood. CDR3 bases: TGCAGCGTTGAAAACCGGGACAGGGTGGTGGGGGCCCAGTACTTC. It specifies CSVENRDRVVGAQYF.